The rows below give T cell receptor beta chains drawn from one sample of a study of blood T cell repertoires in COVID-19. TCRdb's copy holds only in-frame clones and misses some; the assay was immunoSEQ multiplex PCR. The sample holds approximately 440,000 clones; more than 70% are singletons and the top ten take around 12%. Sample: peripheral blood. These receptors came from a woman between 50 and 59 years old with COVID-19, enrolled during active disease. Both conserved end residues are part of each CDR3.

j_call v_call cdr3_aa
TRBJ2-2 TRBV19 CASIARGQGKAGELFF
TRBJ2-3 TRBV6-5 CASTSSGESTDTQYF
TRBJ2-7 TRBV5-6 CASSMTAGEQYF
TRBJ1-1 TRBV11-2 CASSLDGDRVTEAFF
TRBJ1-1 TRBV7-9 CASSRGTGFEAFF
TRBJ1-2 TRBV29-1 CSVVLRGDSYGYTF
TRBJ1-1 TRBV30 CAWSVPGTEAFF
TRBJ2-6 TRBV5-1 CASNKGQGVGGANVLTF
TRBJ2-1 TRBV3-1/TRBV3-2 CASSQAGQGGNEQFF
TRBJ1-2 TRBV3-1/TRBV3-2 CASRNSNGQQTTLPPLANYGYTF
TRBJ2-7 TRBV12-2 CASRLLAGALYEQYF
TRBJ2-3 TRBV20-1 CSASGTGLTDTQYF
TRBJ2-1 TRBV9 CASSVDWREPGPYNEQFF
TRBJ2-7 TRBV6-5 CATYGDRAEQYF
TRBJ2-7 TRBV5-1 CASSPSSISSYEQYF
TRBJ2-2 TRBV14 CASSQLDRAVGELFF
TRBJ1-6 TRBV11-2 CASSSPGLRRITLHF
TRBJ2-7 TRBV2 CASGVSPAYEQYF
TRBJ1-2 TRBV6-5 CASGGRRGNYGYTF
TRBJ2-3 TRBV5-1 CASSVARQAKRADTQYF
TRBJ2-1 TRBV19 CASSISTPPDEQFF
TRBJ2-3 TRBV5-6 CASSSDTQITQYF
TRBJ2-1 TRBV2 CASSEGPPVNEQFF
TRBJ1-1 TRBV14 CASSHPVETGRTEAFF
TRBJ2-5 TRBV19 CASSSGETQYF
TRBJ2-7 TRBV11-2 CASSLVGQGIYEQYF
TRBJ2-1 TRBV28 CASSLGQGPNEQFF
TRBJ1-2 TRBV6-6 CASKPPGEGYGYTF
TRBJ1-4 TRBV5-1 CASSFSAGEKLFF
TRBJ2-1 TRBV5-4 CASSDTAGGAYNEQFF
TRBJ2-3 TRBV27 CASSGLQGDDTQYF
TRBJ2-7 TRBV2 CASIQRRVSEQYF
TRBJ1-2 TRBV6-6 CASNIGGAYGYTF
TRBJ2-7 TRBV11-2 CASTPVREQYF
TRBJ1-1 TRBV6-2/TRBV6-3 CASSYTMDRAGIDTEAFF
TRBJ1-2 TRBV6-5 CASSYSEGTDGYTF
TRBJ2-7 TRBV2 CASSDYRVYEQYF
TRBJ2-7 TRBV7-9 CASSPLAGRVSYEQYF
TRBJ1-3 TRBV7-9 CASSPTDREAGNTIYF
TRBJ2-1 TRBV2 CASMPAGTGGDEQFF
TRBJ2-1 TRBV13 CASSLDEGASYNEQFF
TRBJ2-7 TRBV5-5 CASSLVPGQGALEQYF
TRBJ2-7 TRBV7-8 CASSPRQGGEQYF
TRBJ2-7 TRBV21-1 CASTPGGQGRSYEQYF
TRBJ2-1 TRBV5-1 CASSSPPGGALTYNEQFF
TRBJ2-7 TRBV5-4 CASSPGLAGVSSYEQYF
TRBJ2-2 TRBV19 CAIRDRGTGELFF
TRBJ1-1 TRBV9 CASTTGVNTEAFF
TRBJ2-7 TRBV18 CASSPGTSFEQYF
TRBJ2-3 TRBV5-4 CASSSRQGGDTQYF
TRBJ2-1 TRBV11-2 CASTLAGGYNEQFF
TRBJ1-6 TRBV7-2 CASSSGLTLYNSPLHF
TRBJ1-1 TRBV2 CASRYTGGTEAFF
TRBJ2-7 TRBV11-2 CASSSAGYEQYF
TRBJ2-3 TRBV10-3 CAISERHSGGTTDTQYF
TRBJ1-1 TRBV5-1 CASSFGEQSNEAFF
TRBJ1-3 TRBV28 CASSLVQARLYGGNTIYF
TRBJ2-2 TRBV6-5 CASSRTAFTGELFF
TRBJ2-2 TRBV10-3 CAIRAPSLAGGQSGELFF